These T cell receptor beta chains were read from a single sample in a study of blood T cell repertoires in COVID-19. Assay used: immunoSEQ multiplex PCR; TCRdb lists only in-frame clones, some missing. The data contain 450,000 or so clones, about 92% of them singletons. Sequencing used PBMCs or T cells enriched from blood (not recorded which). All receptors derive from a young man who had recovered from COVID-19. The CDR3 runs from the conserved cysteine through the conserved F or W.

TRBV9	CASSDSRDWGRRNQPQHF
TRBV19	CASSISSGGNSYNEQFF
TRBV6-1	CASSATPGQGKQTQYF
TRBV11-2	CASSLGEDRDPEQYF
TRBV12-5	CASGLASLGQGKEAFF
TRBV19	CASRSREDTQYF
TRBV28	CASSFRVVQSPLHF
TRBV5-1	CASSLPRQDYGYTF
TRBV3-1/TRBV3-2	CASSQGQGNQPQHF
TRBV30	CAWSIRTQETQYF
TRBV9	CASSSPRVEQYF
TRBV5-8	CASSLAKGVSHGYTF
TRBV5-4	CASSSDNRVSVYGYTF
TRBV4-1	CASQGLAGKIYNEQFF
TRBV13	CASSLSGTAYYGYTF
TRBV5-1	CASSLTGFREKLFF
TRBV12-3/TRBV12-4	CASSFGQNQFF
TRBV28	CASSFLGTNSYEQYF
TRBV3-1/TRBV3-2	CASSPRARAYTEAFF
TRBV7-3	CASSLKPGSKNIQYF
TRBV7-9	CASSSGLSLRYEQYF
TRBV7-2	CASSVSGGQGGAFF
TRBV24-1	CATSDYPGRADEQFF
TRBV28	CASRRPGVGTDTQYF